The 4 T cell receptor beta chains below were found in one sample sequenced in a study of cytomegalovirus exposure and HLA in healthy donors. Primers included in the PCR were 60 Vbeta and 13 Jbeta primers. Assay: immunoSEQ multiplex PCR; the TCRdb copy retains only in-frame clones and omits some. The sample includes over 100,000 clones, around 68% of them seen just once. The sequenced material came from PBMCs. These receptors were taken from a human donor in good health.

Here the CDR3 DNA reads TGCAGCGTTGTGGTTGGCAGAACTAACAATGAGCAGTTCTTC. Translation gives CSVVVGRTNNEQFF. The chain has TRBV29-1 and TRBJ2-1; D remains unclear. From germline, CDR1 is SQVTM and CDR2 ANQGSEA. The CDR3 runs 14 residues. With 4 bases removed from V and 5 bases from J, the gap between germline ends came to 15 bases.

V usage is TRBV5-4 and J usage is TRBJ1-1; no clear D. Trimming removed 3 bases at V and 3 bases at J, with 6 bases between. Germline CDR1 SGHNT, CDR2 YYREEE (reference sequence). The CDR3 spans 12 residues. CDR3 residues: CASSWGDTEAFF. CDR3 sequence (DNA): TGTGCCAGCAGCTGGGGAGACACTGAAGCTTTCTTT.

J is TRBJ2-7 and V is TRBV10-3, with TRBD1 identical over 9 bases. The junction had 4 bases not matched to a gene; V was cut back by 6 bases and J by 1 base. The CDR3 spans 14 residues. Germline CDR1 is ENHRY and CDR2 is SYGVKD. This CDR3 reads CAIRTGTGSYEQYF. CDR3 DNA: TGTGCCATCAGGACCGGGACAGGGTCCTACGAGCAGTACTTC.

This clone was observed a few times. This rearrangement joins TRBV28 to TRBJ2-3; D is unclear. CDR3 length equals 14 residues. V shed 3 bases and J shed 0 bases, with 7 bases lying between them. The germline CDR1 and CDR2 sequences are MDHEN and SYDVKM. The CDR3 region is CASSLGISTDTQYF. The CDR3 nucleotides are TGTGCCAGCAGTTTGGGCATAAGCACAGATACGCAGTATTTT.